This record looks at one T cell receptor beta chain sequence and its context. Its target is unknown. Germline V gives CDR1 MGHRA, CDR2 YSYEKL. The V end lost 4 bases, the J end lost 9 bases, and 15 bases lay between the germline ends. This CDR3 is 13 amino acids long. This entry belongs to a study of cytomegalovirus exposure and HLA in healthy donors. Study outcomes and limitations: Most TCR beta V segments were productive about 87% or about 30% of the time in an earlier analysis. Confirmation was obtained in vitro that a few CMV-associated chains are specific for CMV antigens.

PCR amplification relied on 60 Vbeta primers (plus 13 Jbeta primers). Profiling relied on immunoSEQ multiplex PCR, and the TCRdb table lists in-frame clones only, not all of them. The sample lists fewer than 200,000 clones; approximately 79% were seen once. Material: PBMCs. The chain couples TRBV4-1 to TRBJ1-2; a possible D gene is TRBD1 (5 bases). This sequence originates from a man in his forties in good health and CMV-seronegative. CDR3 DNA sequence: TGCGCCAGCAGCCCCCCGGGGGAGGGGCGCTACACCTTC. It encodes CASSPPGEGRYTF.